This TCR beta chain was sequenced during a study of CXCR3-negative and CXCR3-positive naive CD8 T cells. The CDR3 consists of 16 residues. Germline V gene lookup returns CDR1 PRHDT and CDR2 FYEKMQ (reference sequence). Libraries were UMI-labeled 5' RACE TRB cDNA. TCRdb re-called the 5' RACE reads and gives one entry per CDR3 protein, without DNA. In all, the sample yields over 35,000 distinct CDR3 sequences. Sequencing input: naive CXCR3- CD8+ T cells from blood. The subset here: CD45RO-CCR7+CD27+CD95- naive CD8+ T cells lacking CXCR3 (TNR3-). The source is a human donor in good health. Some clones in this sample may be carry-over from other donors' samples. V usage is TRBV13 and J usage is TRBJ2-1; the TCRdb D gene call, TRBD1, has no DNA to confirm it. The CDR3 spells CASNQRGESSYNEQFF.